Listed below are T cell receptor beta chains from one sample, sequenced in a study of blood T cell repertoires in COVID-19. Clones were sequenced by immunoSEQ multiplex PCR, and TCRdb holds only the in-frame ones, with some missing. This sample has approximately 160,000 clones, with approximately 82% found just once. Sequencing input: PBMCs or T cells enriched from blood (not recorded which). Receptors originate from a woman aged 50 to 60 who had recovered from COVID-19. Both conserved end residues are part of each CDR3. A D gene is named only where the DNA matches it firmly. Clone sizes are given selectively: once, few, many, or a class where the clone is expanded.

d_call j_call v_call clone_size cdr3_aa cdr3_nt
TRBD1 TRBJ2-2 TRBV7-7 . CASSLVPPTGTAYTGELFF TGTGCTAGCAGCTTAGTGCCCCCGACCGGGACAGCTTATACCGGGGAGCTGTTTTTT
TRBD1 TRBJ2-1 TRBV6-5 many CASSPRQGRNEQFF TGTGCCAGCAGTCCGAGACAGGGGCGTAATGAGCAGTTCTTC
. TRBJ2-2 TRBV6-5 . CASSYSIGVTGELFF TGTGCCAGCAGTTACTCGATCGGGGTTACCGGGGAGCTGTTTTTT
. TRBJ1-6 TRBV14 . CASSQELNSPLHF TGTGCCAGCAGCCAAGAATTAAATTCACCCCTCCACTTT
TRBD1 TRBJ2-1 TRBV7-7 . CASSSGQGSTHEQFF TGTGCCAGCAGTTCCGGACAGGGCAGTACCCATGAGCAGTTCTTC
. TRBJ1-3 TRBV7-8 . CASSPARAAGNTIYF TGTGCCAGCAGCCCCGCGAGGGCCGCTGGAAACACCATATATTTT
. TRBJ2-4 TRBV27 . CASSLRGQNIQYF TGTGCCAGCAGTTTAAGAGGACAGAACATTCAGTACTTC
. TRBJ1-1 TRBV12-3/TRBV12-4 . CASSLTHGGSAFF TGTGCCAGCAGTTTAACTCACGGAGGGTCGGCTTTCTTT
TRBD2 TRBJ2-1 TRBV6-5 . CASRPGLAGTNEQFF TGTGCCAGCAGGCCTGGACTAGCGGGAACGAATGAGCAGTTCTTC
TRBD2 TRBJ2-5 TRBV19 . CSSGGELGETQYF TGTTCGTCGGGGGGAGAACTAGGGGAGACCCAGTACTTC
. TRBJ1-5 TRBV19 . CASKVTGHQPQHF TGTGCCAGTAAAGTGACAGGTCATCAGCCCCAGCATTTT
TRBD2 TRBJ2-3 TRBV28 . CASSPTSGDTQYF TGTGCCAGCAGTCCGACTAGCGGAGATACGCAGTATTTT
. TRBJ1-3 TRBV6-1 . CASSEWPGNTIYF TGTGCCAGCAGTGAATGGCCAGGGAACACCATATATTTT
TRBD1 TRBJ1-1 TRBV10-3 . CAISGDGQGPAFF TGTGCCATCTCTGGAGATGGACAGGGCCCAGCTTTCTTT
TRBD1 TRBJ1-5 TRBV7-9 . CASSSGTGGSQPQHF TGTGCCAGCAGCTCCGGGACAGGGGGAAGTCAGCCCCAGCATTTT
. TRBJ2-6 TRBV3-1/TRBV3-2 . CASSQPPREGAGANVLTF TGTGCCAGCAGCCAACCCCCAAGGGAGGGGGCTGGGGCCAACGTCCTGACTTTC
TRBD1 TRBJ1-3 TRBV5-1 . CASSLGQGFGGNTIYF TGCGCCAGCAGCTTGGGACAGGGGTTCGGTGGAAACACCATATATTTT
. TRBJ1-1 TRBV5-1 few CASSLVGMEDTEAFF TGCGCCAGCAGCTTGGTGGGGATGGAGGACACTGAAGCTTTCTTT
TRBD1 TRBJ1-1 TRBV9 . CASSVGQGVSEAFF TGTGCCAGCAGCGTGGGACAGGGGGTCTCCGAAGCTTTCTTT
. TRBJ2-5 TRBV7-2 few CASSLRGLETQYF TGTGCCAGCAGCCTCCGGGGGTTGGAGACCCAGTACTTC
. TRBJ1-1 TRBV19 . CASSPTGTTEAFF TGTGCCAGTAGTCCGACAGGTACCACTGAAGCTTTCTTT
TRBD1 TRBJ1-2 TRBV28 . CAITSGGFDGYTF TGTGCCATCACTTCAGGGGGCTTCGACGGCTACACCTTC
. TRBJ1-3 TRBV19 once CASSISGQTGNTIYF TGTGCCAGTAGTATCTCTGGACAGACTGGAAACACCATATATTTT
TRBD1 TRBJ2-3 TRBV5-1 . CASSSGQGLLSSTDTQYF TGCGCCAGCAGCTCTGGACAGGGGCTCCTCTCCAGCACAGATACGCAGTATTTT
TRBD2 TRBJ2-2 TRBV9 . CASSVGGTSGRSGTGELFF TGTGCCAGCAGCGTAGGTGGGACTAGCGGGAGGTCGGGCACCGGGGAGCTGTTTTTT
TRBD2 TRBJ2-1 TRBV7-2 . CASSLSPLAGGNEQFF TGTGCCAGCAGCTTAAGTCCACTAGCGGGAGGCAATGAGCAGTTCTTC
TRBD1 TRBJ2-4 TRBV29-1 . CSVEGTGVNIQYF TGCAGCGTTGAAGGGACAGGAGTAAACATTCAGTACTTC
. TRBJ2-5 TRBV5-4 . CASSFSGTQYF TGTGCCAGCAGCTTCAGTGGGACCCAGTACTTC
. TRBJ2-1 TRBV9 . CASSPFDGVGNNEQFF TGTGCCAGCAGCCCCTTCGACGGGGTAGGAAACAATGAGCAGTTCTTC
TRBD1 TRBJ1-2 TRBV2 . CASTPRTGGYGYTF TGTGCCAGCACCCCCCGGACAGGGGGCTATGGCTACACCTTC
. TRBJ1-4 TRBV27 . CASRTRVATNEKLFF TGTGCCAGCAGAACTCGGGTGGCAACTAATGAAAAACTGTTTTTT
. TRBJ2-5 TRBV20-1 . CSARNRETQYF TGCAGTGCTAGAAATCGGGAGACCCAGTACTTC
TRBD1 TRBJ2-3 TRBV27 . CASLSSTGALTDTQYF TGTGCCAGTTTAAGTTCAACAGGGGCGCTCACAGATACGCAGTATTTT
. TRBJ1-1 TRBV4-2 . CASSQEGGSHTEAFF TGTGCCAGCAGCCAAGAGGGGGGGTCCCACACTGAAGCTTTCTTT
TRBD2 TRBJ2-5 TRBV3-1/TRBV3-2 . CASNGLARETQYF TGTGCCAGCAACGGACTAGCGAGGGAGACCCAGTACTTC
. TRBJ1-6 TRBV7-9 . CASSLAPSSPLHF TGTGCCAGCAGCTTGGCCCCTTCCTCCCCCCTCCACTTT
. TRBJ1-2 TRBV6-5 . CASSETRLSYGYTF TGTGCCAGCAGCGAGACGAGACTCTCCTATGGCTACACCTTC
TRBD2 TRBJ2-3 TRBV30 . CAWTKGGAGVSDTQYF TGTGCCTGGACTAAAGGGGGAGCGGGGGTCTCAGATACGCAGTATTTT
TRBD2 TRBJ2-3 TRBV19 . CASSKLAGGRTDTQYF TGTGCCAGTAGTAAACTAGCGGGGGGGCGGACAGATACGCAGTATTTT
. TRBJ1-5 TRBV7-2 . CASSLARENQPQHF TGTGCCAGCAGCTTAGCTCGGGAGAATCAGCCCCAGCATTTT
TRBD1 TRBJ1-5 TRBV7-6 . CASSYYAGQGQPQHF TGTGCCAGCAGCTACTACGCGGGACAGGGACAGCCCCAGCATTTT
. TRBJ1-1 TRBV24-1 . CATSDPRVAEAFF TGTGCCACCAGTGACCCCAGGGTGGCCGAAGCTTTCTTT
TRBD2 TRBJ2-5 TRBV28 few CASSSAARAGGETQYF TGTGCCAGCAGTTCCGCGGCAAGGGCGGGAGGGGAGACCCAGTACTTC
. TRBJ1-2 TRBV6-6 many CASSYSKGNYGYTF TGTGCCAGCAGTTACTCGAAGGGGAACTATGGCTACACCTTC
TRBD1 TRBJ2-1 TRBV5-1 . CASSPRTGVYEQFF TGCGCCAGCAGCCCTAGGACAGGGGTCTATGAGCAGTTCTTC
. TRBJ2-5 TRBV27 few CASSRSRGAGEETQYF TGTGCCAGCAGCCGGTCTCGGGGTGCAGGGGAAGAGACCCAGTACTTC
TRBD2 TRBJ2-5 TRBV7-2 . CASSGGRAVETQYF TGTGCCAGCAGCGGGGGGAGGGCCGTCGAGACCCAGTACTTC
. TRBJ2-5 TRBV5-6 . CASSLRETQYF TGTGCCAGCAGCCTCAGGGAGACCCAGTACTTC
. TRBJ1-5 TRBV5-6 . CASSLGQGEPQHF TGTGCCAGCAGCTTGGGACAAGGGGAGCCCCAGCATTTT
TRBD2 TRBJ2-5 TRBV6-6 . CASSIAGRRETQYF TGTGCCAGCAGTATAGCGGGGAGAAGAGAGACCCAGTACTTC
TRBD2 TRBJ2-5 TRBV3-1/TRBV3-2 . CASSTRTSGETQYF TGTGCCAGCAGCACCCGGACTAGTGGGGAGACCCAGTACTTC
TRBD2 TRBJ2-1 TRBV3-1/TRBV3-2 . CASSQNLAGGGEQFF TGTGCCAGCAGCCAAAATCTAGCGGGAGGGGGTGAGCAGTTCTTC
. TRBJ2-3 TRBV4-1 . CASSQELGRVSTDTQYF TGCGCCAGCAGCCAAGAATTGGGGAGAGTTAGCACAGATACGCAGTATTTT
TRBD2 TRBJ2-5 TRBV27 . CASSLSAREGTQYF TGTGCCAGCAGTTTATCGGCCAGGGAGGGGACCCAGTACTTC
. TRBJ1-5 TRBV6-6 . CASRTTGVTRNQPQHF TGTGCCAGCAGAACTACCGGGGTAACCCGCAATCAGCCCCAGCATTTT
TRBD2 TRBJ2-1 TRBV10-1 . CASSDYGLAGGRGLGYEQFF TGCGCCAGCAGTGATTACGGACTAGCGGGAGGACGGGGGCTCGGGTATGAGCAGTTCTTC
TRBD1 TRBJ1-4 TRBV27 . CASSQGTGGALGEKLFF TGTGCCAGCAGCCAAGGGACAGGGGGCGCCTTGGGCGAAAAACTGTTTTTT
. TRBJ2-5 TRBV7-2 few CASSRQLQETQYF TGTGCCAGCAGCAGACAGCTCCAAGAGACCCAGTACTTC
. TRBJ2-3 TRBV23-1 . CASSRPGIF TGCGCCAGCAGTCGTCCAGGAATATTT